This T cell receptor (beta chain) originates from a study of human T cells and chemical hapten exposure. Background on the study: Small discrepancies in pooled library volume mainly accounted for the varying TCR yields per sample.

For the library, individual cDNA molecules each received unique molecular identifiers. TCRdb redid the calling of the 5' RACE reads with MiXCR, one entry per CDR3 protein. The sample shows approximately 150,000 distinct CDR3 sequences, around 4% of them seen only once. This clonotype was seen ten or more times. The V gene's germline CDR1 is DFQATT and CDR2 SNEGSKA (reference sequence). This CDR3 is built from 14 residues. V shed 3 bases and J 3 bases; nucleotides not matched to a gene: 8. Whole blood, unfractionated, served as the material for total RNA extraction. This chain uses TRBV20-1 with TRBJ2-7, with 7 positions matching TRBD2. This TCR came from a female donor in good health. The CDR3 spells CSASGSGLRYEQYF. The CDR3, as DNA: TGCAGTGCTAGCGGTAGCGGGCTCCGCTACGAGCAGTACTTC.